Listed here are 14 T cell receptor beta chains from one sample, sequenced in a study of blood T cell repertoires in COVID-19. Assay used: immunoSEQ multiplex PCR; TCRdb lists only in-frame clones, some missing. The profile covers roughly 400,000 clones, with roughly 91% appearing a single time and about 1.7% taken by the ten largest. Sequences were obtained from PBMCs or T cells enriched from blood (not recorded which). The receptor source for this set is a woman in her 30s who had recovered from COVID-19.

The rearrangement joins TRBV11-2 to TRBJ1-1, with 8 bases that match TRBD1. Germline trimming cut 2 bases from V and 10 bases from J; bases unmatched to any gene: 3. CDR3 length: 12 residues. Germline V gene lookup returns CDR1 SGHAT and CDR2 FQNNGV. This chain's CDR3 is CASSLSGQVAFF. DNA for the CDR3: TGTGCCAGCAGCTTATCGGGACAGGTAGCTTTCTTT.

The genes are TRBV6-5 and TRBJ2-7; 8 positions match TRBD1. This CDR3 region has 13 residues. Per the germline V gene, CDR1 is MNHEY and CDR2 is SVGAGI. The J segment lost 5 bases and the V segment lost 11 bases, leaving 11 bases of the junction unmatched. The CDR3 nucleotides are TGTGCCGCCCCAGGACAGGGTCCCCACGAGCAGTACTTC. Translated, it gives CAAPGQGPHEQYF.

CDR3 DNA sequence: TGTGCCAGCAGCCATCTAGCGGTCGCCTCCTACGAGCAGTACTTC. Protein product: CASSHLAVASYEQYF. The gene calls are TRBV27 and TRBJ2-7; TRBD2 aligns across 7 bases. Trimming cost V 6 bases and J 0 bases; bases outside gene matches: 8. Germline loops: CDR1 MNHEY, CDR2 SMNVEV (reference sequence). The CDR3 loop spans 15 amino acids.

CDR3: CASSSGQATDTQYF. The CDR3 DNA follows: TGTGCCAGCAGCTCAGGACAGGCCACAGATACGCAGTATTTT. V is TRBV2 and J is TRBJ2-3; 7 bases match TRBD1. V shed 6 bases, J shed 2 bases, and the junction held 5 bases outside the gene matches. This CDR3 has 14 residues. The germline gives CDR1 SNHLY, CDR2 FYNNEI.

The chain carries TRBV5-1 and TRBJ1-4; TRBD1 matches 7 bases. V lost 0 bases and J lost 6; bases outside the gene matches: 5. Germline V gene data show CDR1 as SGHRS and CDR2 as YFSETQ. This CDR3 spans 15 amino acids. The CDR3 sequence: CASSLEGAWDEKLFF. CDR3 in DNA: TGCGCCAGCAGCTTGGAGGGGGCTTGGGATGAAAAACTGTTTTTT.

This chain connects TRBV7-2 to TRBJ2-7; D uncertain. Between the trimmed V and J ends, which lost 1 base and 4 bases, there was a span of 14 bases. Germline CDR1 SGHTA, CDR2 FQGNSA. The CDR3 is made up of 15 amino acids. The CDR3 bases are TGTGCCAGCAGCTTAGGGGCTTTATCGGAATACGAGCAGTACTTC. Amino acid sequence: CASSLGALSEYEQYF.

This chain uses TRBV21-1 with TRBJ2-3; whether TRBD2, the table's D call, matches the DNA was not checked. TRBV21-1 corresponds to a pseudogene. The CDR3 covers 18 residues. The CDR3 is CASSKVQTPTTSTDTQYF. CDR3 nucleotides: TGTGCCAGCAGCAAAGTTCAGACTCCTACCACTAGCACAGATACGCAGTATTTT.

V is TRBV27 and J is TRBJ1-4; TRBD1 matches at 9 bases. This CDR3 is built from 13 residues. With 6 bases clipped from V and 5 bases from J, the junction kept 1 base outside the gene matches. In germline, CDR1 is MNHEY, CDR2 SMNVEV (reference sequence). The DNA of the CDR3 is TGTGCCAGCAGACAGGGGGCGAATGAAAAACTGTTTTTT. Its translation: CASRQGANEKLFF.

The V gene is TRBV5-1, the J gene TRBJ2-7; D unresolved. This CDR3 comprises 11 residues. In germline, CDR1 is SGHRS, CDR2 YFSETQ. V shed 3 bases and J shed 3 bases, with 4 bases lying between them. CDR3 nucleotides: TGCGCCAGCAGCTACAGCTACGAGCAGTACTTC. It translates to CASSYSYEQYF.

V is TRBV28 and J is TRBJ1-1; TRBD1 might be the D (6 bases). V lost 7 bases and J 0 bases, leaving 18 bases between the germline ends. This CDR3 has 16 amino acids. Germline V lookup: CDR1 MDHEN, CDR2 SYDVKM. The DNA for the CDR3 is TGTGCCAGCAAAATGGAGACAGGACACATGAACACTGAAGCTTTCTTT. The encoded protein is CASKMETGHMNTEAFF.

The rearrangement links TRBV5-1 to TRBJ2-5, with 7 bases lining up with TRBD2. The CDR3 loop spans 14 amino acids. Germline V gene data show CDR1 as SGHRS and CDR2 as YFSETQ. Trimming took 0 bases from V and 4 from J; bases not matched to a gene: 3. CDR3 amino acids: CASSLGGGGETQYF. The CDR3 bases are TGCGCCAGCAGCTTGGGCGGGGGAGGAGAGACCCAGTACTTC.

The gene calls are TRBV2 and TRBJ2-7; 9 bases are a match to TRBD1. The CDR3 totals 15 residues. Germline V gene data show CDR1 as SNHLY and CDR2 as FYNNEI. The J segment lost 6 bases and the V segment lost 3 bases, leaving 9 bases of the junction unmatched. This CDR3 is CASSDDWTGDAEQYF. In DNA form, the CDR3 reads TGTGCCAGCAGTGACGATTGGACAGGGGATGCCGAGCAGTACTTC. Combining the CDR3 with reference TRBV2 and TRBJ2-7 gives the whole variable domain EPEVTQTPSHQVTQMGQEVILRCVPISNHLYFYWYRQILGQKVEFLVSFYNNEISEKSEIFDDQFSVERPDGSNFTLKIRSTKLEDSAMYFCASSDDWTGDAEQYFGPGTRLTVT.

The chain uses TRBV23-1 and TRBJ1-5; 10 positions match TRBD1. TRBV23-1 is an ORF, with its function uncertain. The ends lost 4 bases at V and 6 bases at J; junction bases unmatched: 12. The CDR3 length is 17 residues. CDR3 sequence (DNA): TGCGCCAGCAGTCGGGTAGGTCCGGGACAGGGGACTCAGCCCCAGCATTTT. It encodes CASSRVGPGQGTQPQHF.

In DNA, the CDR3 is TGTGCCAGCAGCCACAACAGGGGGCGCGGTGAAAAACTGTTTTTT. Amino acid sequence: CASSHNRGRGEKLFF. This chain uses TRBV6-5 with TRBJ1-4, with TRBD1 matching 9 bases. CDR1 is MNHEY and CDR2 is SVGAGI in the germline V gene. The junction had 9 bases not matched to a gene; V was cut back by 6 bases and J by 7 bases. The CDR3 is made up of 15 amino acids.